This TCR beta chain was documented in a study of blood T cell repertoires in COVID-19. Study-wide background: Samples representing acute and convalescent COVID-19 were sourced from the United States, Italy and Spain. In each case, the material was cDNA or gDNA derived from T cells, B-cell-depleted T cells, or PBMCs.

The germline CDR1 and CDR2 sequences are SGHVS and FQNEAQ. V lost 7 bases to trimming and J lost 10 bases; unmatched junction nucleotides: 9. The CDR3 runs 13 residues. Methods used by the authors: Amplifying reference gene primers gave estimates of nucleated cell counts. Using immunoSEQ multiplex PCR, the repertoire was profiled, and TCRdb retains in-frame clones only, with some absent. V and J calls and clone size follow that table, whereas D and trimming were derived from the DNA. The table shows roughly 390,000 clones, with 85% occurring only once. The source is a woman under 30 with acute or convalescent COVID-19. The chain carries TRBV7-8 and TRBJ1-1; 10 positions agree with TRBD1. The sequenced sample consisted of peripheral blood. CDR3 DNA: TGTGCCAGCAACCTGACAGGGGGCTTTCCAGCTTTCTTT. This gives the protein CASNLTGGFPAFF.